Following are 22 T cell receptor beta chains from one sample sequenced in a study of glioma-infiltrating T cells. Amplification of TCR alpha and beta CDR3 regions from RNA used iRepertoire nested multiplex PCR. TCRdb recomputed calls from the multiplex PCR reads with MiXCR, one row per CDR3 protein. The sample includes some 190,000 distinct CDR3 sequences, around 32% of them seen just once. The sequenced sample consisted of glioma tissue, nonneoplastic brain tissue, or PBMCs (not recorded which). These TCRs come from a human donor with low-grade glioma or glioblastoma, undergoing nonglioma brain surgery, or in good health (not recorded which).

Turning to this clonotype: A read error is possible here, since a much larger clone lies one base away. The chain uses TRBV7-2 and TRBJ2-5, with D unclear. Trimming took 5 bases from V and 2 from J, leaving 24 bases between them. In germline, CDR1 is SGHTA, CDR2 FQGNSA. CDR3 length equals 18 residues. The CDR3 region is CASSQGKGDSTFQETQYF. The CDR3 DNA is TGTGCCAGCAGCCAAGGGAAAGGCGACTCTACCTTTCAAGAGACCCAGTACTTC.

The chain uses TRBV6-1 and TRBJ1-6; TRBD1 matches at 9 bases. The CDR3 sequence is 16 residues long. Trimming took 6 bases from V and 9 from J; bases not matched to a gene: 12. Germline V gene data show CDR1 as MNHNS and CDR2 as SASEGT. The DNA of the CDR3 is TGTGCCAGCAGCCTCATACAGGGGGCAGGGAGTTCACCCCTCCACTTT. Translated: CASSLIQGAGSSPLHF.

This clonotype has a count of ten or more. This chain uses TRBV7-9 with TRBJ1-2, with D possibly matching TRBD1 (5 bases). CDR3 length: 12 residues. V lost 8 bases to trimming and J lost 4 bases, with 11 bases between them. The germline V gene has CDR1 SEHNR and CDR2 FQNEAQ (reference sequence). CDR3 amino acids: CASVGAAYGYTF. CDR3 DNA sequence: TGTGCCAGCGTAGGGGCAGCCTATGGCTACACCTTC.

This clonotype occurred many times. The DNA for the CDR3 is TGTGCCACCAGCAGAGGGGACGGGAATCAGCCCCAGCATTTT. The encoded protein is CATSRGDGNQPQHF. V gene TRBV15 combines with J gene TRBJ1-5; D is perhaps TRBD1 (5 bases). V shed 1 base and J shed 4 bases, with 8 bases lying between them. The CDR3 length is 14 residues. The V gene's germline CDR1 is LNHNV and CDR2 YYDKDF (reference sequence).

This clonotype was detected many times. The chain recombines TRBV24-1 with TRBJ2-2; unclear D gene. CDR1 KGHDR and CDR2 SFDVKD come from the germline V gene. Trimming took off 5 bases at V and 2 bases at J, with 5 bases between the two ends. The CDR3 has 13 amino acids. The CDR3 spells CATSGRNTGELFF. As DNA, the CDR3 is TGTGCCACCAGTGGACGAAACACCGGGGAGCTGTTTTTT.

The table lists this clonotype with many counts. The chain uses TRBV27 and TRBJ2-1; maybe TRBD1 (6 bases). In germline, CDR1 is MNHEY, CDR2 SMNVEV (reference sequence). Trimming stripped 7 bases from V and 5 bases from J, with 12 bases between. This CDR3 comprises 13 residues. CDR3 loop: CASTGVLDNEQFF. The DNA of the CDR3 is TGTGCCAGCACAGGGGTCCTAGACAATGAGCAGTTCTTC.

Points on this clonotype: A much larger clonotype is one base distant, so this may be a read error. This chain connects TRBV6-9 to TRBJ1-6; D unresolved. CDR3 length: 14 amino acids. V lost 7 bases and J lost 16, with 23 bases in between. Germline CDR1 and CDR2: MNHGY and SVAAGI. The CDR3 loop reads CASTSQNGPGRLHF. CDR3 bases: TGTGCCAGCACTTCTCAAAACGGACCGGGCAGACTCCACTTT.

The chain joins TRBV20-1 to TRBJ1-1, with 7 bases that match TRBD1. In germline, CDR1 is DFQATT, CDR2 SNEGSKA (reference sequence). With 5 bases clipped from V and 7 bases from J, the junction kept 13 bases outside the gene matches. This CDR3 has 14 amino acids. In DNA, the CDR3 is TGCAGTGCTGGGAGTGATACAGGGGCGGTTGAAGCTTTCTTT. This sequence encodes CSAGSDTGAVEAFF.

CDR3 bases: TGTGCCAGCAGCTTAGACTCCTACGGACTTAACTATGGCTACACCTTC. The encoded protein is CASSLDSYGLNYGYTF. The genes are TRBV11-1 and TRBJ1-2; D ambiguous. CDR1 and CDR2 from the germline V gene are SGHAT and FQDESV (reference sequence). The CDR3 contains 16 residues. V gave up 1 base and J gave up 1 base, with 13 bases separating them.

Worth noting for this clonotype: This may stem from a read error, because a much larger clone lies one nucleotide away. This chain links TRBV19 with TRBJ2-5, with D tentatively TRBD1 (6 bases). Germline V gene sequence: CDR1 LNHDA, CDR2 SQIVND (reference sequence). This CDR3 spans 14 amino acids. CDR3 residues: CASSTGDALENQYF. CDR3 in DNA: TGTGCCAGTAGTACAGGGGACGCGTTGGAGAACCAGTACTTC.

To note about this clonotype: The final CDR3 position lacks the conserved phenylalanine or tryptophan, pointing to a likely read error. This chain uses TRBV6-1 with TRBJ1-2, with 10 bases that match TRBD1. The CDR3 spans 14 residues. Germline V gene lookup returns CDR1 MNHNS and CDR2 SASEGT. CDR3 protein: CAGSRQGAYYGYTL. In nucleotides, the CDR3 is TGTGCCGGCAGTCGACAGGGGGCCTACTATGGCTACACCCTC.

This clonotype was counted many times. The V and J genes are TRBV10-1 and TRBJ1-2; D is possibly TRBD1 (5 bases). CDR1 is WNHNN, CDR2 SYGVQD, per germline (reference sequence). The germline V and J ends were trimmed by 10 bases and 2 bases, with 11 bases remaining between them. This CDR3 has 12 amino acids. CDR3 nucleotides: TGCGCCACACAGGAGGAAAACTATGGCTACACCTTC. This gives the protein CATQEENYGYTF.

This clonotype was counted ten times or more. The J gene is TRBJ2-1, the V gene TRBV6-1, with D tentatively TRBD2 (6 bases). Trimming removed 6 bases at V and 4 bases at J, with 19 bases between. CDR3 length: 16 amino acids. Per germline, CDR1 MNHNS and CDR2 SASEGT. The CDR3 sequence: CASSARSLASYNEQFF. The CDR3, as DNA: TGTGCCAGCAGCGCCAGATCTCTAGCGTCTTACAATGAGCAGTTCTTC.

The table lists this clonotype with many counts. J is TRBJ2-3 and V is TRBV25-1; D call uncertain. Per germline, CDR1 MGHDK and CDR2 SYGVNS. This CDR3 contains 11 residues. V gave up 6 bases and J gave up 7 bases, with 8 bases separating them. Written as DNA, the CDR3 is TGTGCCAGCAGAGGCTCGAATACGCAGTATTTT. As protein: CASRGSNTQYF.

This clonotype was picked up a small number of times. The rearrangement links TRBV5-1 to TRBJ1-1; D call uncertain. This CDR3 has 16 amino acids. Germline lookup yields CDR1 SGHRS and CDR2 YFSETQ. V was pared by 4 bases and J by 1 base, with 17 bases between. CDR3 protein: CASSLGVPVGNTEAFF. The CDR3 DNA follows: TGCGCCAGCAGCCTGGGCGTCCCGGTGGGGAACACTGAAGCTTTCTTT.

This clonotype was found many times. V gene TRBV6-1 combines with J gene TRBJ2-1; TRBD2 matches at 14 bases. Trimming took 6 bases from V and 3 from J; bases not matched to a gene: 13. This CDR3 has 19 residues. Germline lookup yields CDR1 MNHNS and CDR2 SASEGT. The CDR3 here is CASRGSGTSGSNLYNEQFF. The CDR3 nucleotides read TGTGCCAGCAGAGGATCCGGGACTAGCGGGAGTAATCTCTACAATGAGCAGTTCTTC.

This clonotype was detected ten times or more. The chain carries TRBV28 and TRBJ2-7, with 12 bases lining up with TRBD2. The CDR3 has 16 amino acids. Germline loops: CDR1 MDHEN, CDR2 SYDVKM. V lost 6 bases to trimming and J lost 4 bases; unmatched junction nucleotides: 10. The CDR3 DNA reads TGTGCCAGCAGAGAATCTAGCGGGAGGGGCGGTTACGAGCAGTACTTC. It specifies CASRESSGRGGYEQYF.

This clonotype has just a few counts. The rearrangement joins TRBV7-2 to TRBJ1-5; 8 bases map to TRBD1. The trim removed 4 bases at V and 5 bases at J, leaving 7 bases unmatched. CDR3 length equals 15 residues. CDR1 and CDR2 (germline): SGHTA, FQGNSA. The DNA of the CDR3 is TGTGCCAGCAGCTCCTGGACAGGGATGGATCAGCCCCAGCATTTT. Amino acid sequence: CASSSWTGMDQPQHF.

The chain has TRBV3-1 and TRBJ2-4; D is perhaps TRBD1 or TRBD2 (6 bases each). The germline V and J ends were trimmed by 3 bases and 15 bases, with 21 bases remaining between them. Germline CDR1 LGHDT, CDR2 YNNKEL (reference sequence). The CDR3 runs 14 residues. The CDR3, as DNA: TGTGCCAGCAGCCAGGGGGGCGACCGGGGGCTGCGGTACTTC. Encoded protein: CASSQGGDRGLRYF. Full variable domain (missing parts from reference TRBV3-1 and TRBJ2-4): DTAVSQTPKYLVTQMGNDKSIKCEQNLGHDTMYWYKQDSKKFLKIMFSYNNKELIINETVPNRFSPKSPDKAHLNLHINSLELGDSAVYFCASSQGGDRGLRYFGAGTRLSVL.

This clonotype occurred once. One junction end disagrees with the germline gene, perhaps due to a read error. The V and J genes are TRBV6-6 and TRBJ1-2, with 8 positions matching TRBD1. The germline gives CDR1 MNHNY, CDR2 SVGAGI (reference sequence). The CDR3 has 19 residues. The CDR3 spells CASSYSKGQASPTNCGYTF. The CDR3 nucleotides read TGTGCCAGCAGTTACTCTAAGGGACAGGCTTCTCCTACTAACTGTGGCTACACCTTC.

The chain carries TRBV20-1 and TRBJ2-7, with TRBD1 matching over 10 bases. The V segment lost 1 base and the J segment 2 bases; nucleotides outside the gene matches: 2. This CDR3 is 14 amino acids long. CDR1 is DFQATT and CDR2 is SNEGSKA in the germline V gene (reference sequence). The CDR3 loop is CSARGDRGTYEQYF. The DNA for the CDR3 is TGCAGTGCTAGAGGGGACAGGGGAACCTACGAGCAGTACTTC.

In this sample, this clonotype turned up many times. The rearrangement links TRBV27 to TRBJ1-5; 8 bases are shared with TRBD1. Trimming cost V 2 bases and J 3 bases; bases outside gene matches: 6. Germline V gene lookup returns CDR1 MNHEY and CDR2 SMNVEV (reference sequence). The CDR3 sequence is 16 residues long. CDR3 nucleotide sequence: TGTGCCAGCAGTTTAGCCCCGGACAGGGCCAATCAGCCCCAGCATTTT. This gives the protein CASSLAPDRANQPQHF.